This record concerns one T cell receptor (beta chain) sequence. The data originate from a study of T cell changes during pregnancy in multiple sclerosis. Germline assignment: CDR1 SGHDT and CDR2 YYEEEE. The CDR3 extends over 15 amino acids. V was trimmed by 4 bases and J by 3 bases, leaving 17 bases between them. Produced via immunoSEQ multiplex PCR; TCRdb's table is partial and in-frame only. This sample has roughly 69,000 clones; 92% occur once, and the top ten carry more than 1.2%. The chain uses TRBV5-6 and TRBJ2-7, with D possibly being TRBD2 (6 bases). This specimen consisted of peripheral blood, obtained after pregnancy. This clonotype was obtained from a female donor with multiple sclerosis, enrolled in a pregnancy study. The CDR3 loop is CASSRRGSGVYEQYF. The DNA of the CDR3 is TGTGCCAGCAGCCGGAGGGGATCTGGGGTCTACGAGCAGTACTTC.